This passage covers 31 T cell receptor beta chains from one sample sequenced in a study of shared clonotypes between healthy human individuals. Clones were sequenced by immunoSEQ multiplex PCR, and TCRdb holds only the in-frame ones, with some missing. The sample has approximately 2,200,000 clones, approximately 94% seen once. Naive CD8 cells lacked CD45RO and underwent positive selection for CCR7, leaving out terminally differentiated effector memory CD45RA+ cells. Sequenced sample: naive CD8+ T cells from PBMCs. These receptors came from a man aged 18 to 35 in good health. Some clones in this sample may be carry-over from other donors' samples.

In DNA, the CDR3 is TGTGCCAGCAGCCAGGGCTCAAGGGTCTCGACGTCCTACGAGCAGTACTTC. Protein: CASSQGSRVSTSYEQYF. The genes are TRBV14 and TRBJ2-7; unclear D gene. Germline CDR1 is SGHDN and CDR2 is FVKESK. V was pared by 3 bases and J by 1 base, with 19 bases between. There are 17 residues in the CDR3. Supplemented by reference TRBV14 and TRBJ2-7, the full variable domain reads EAGVTQFPSHSVIEKGQTVTLRCDPISGHDNLYWYRRVMGKEIKFLLHFVKESKQDESGMPNNRFLAERTGGTYSTLKVQPAELEDSGVYFCASSQGSRVSTSYEQYFGPGTRLTVT.

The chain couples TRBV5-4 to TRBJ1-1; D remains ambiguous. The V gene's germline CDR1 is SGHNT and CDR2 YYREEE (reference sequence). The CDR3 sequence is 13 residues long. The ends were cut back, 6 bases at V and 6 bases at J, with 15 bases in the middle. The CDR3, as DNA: TGTGCCAGCACCCCCGCAGGTAGGCCTGAAGCTTTCTTT. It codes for CASTPAGRPEAFF.

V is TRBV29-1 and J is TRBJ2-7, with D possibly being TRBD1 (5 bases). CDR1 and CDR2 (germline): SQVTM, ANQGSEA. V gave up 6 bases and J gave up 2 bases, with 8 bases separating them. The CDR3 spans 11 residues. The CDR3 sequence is CSVTVTYEQYF. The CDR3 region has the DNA TGCAGCGTGACAGTAACCTACGAGCAGTACTTC.

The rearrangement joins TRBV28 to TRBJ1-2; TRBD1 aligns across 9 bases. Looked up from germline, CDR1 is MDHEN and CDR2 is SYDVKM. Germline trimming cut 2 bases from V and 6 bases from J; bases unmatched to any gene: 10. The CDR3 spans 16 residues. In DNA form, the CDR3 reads TGTGCCAGCAGTTTAGGGACAGGGATTGGGGGGCATGGCTACACCTTC. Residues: CASSLGTGIGGHGYTF.

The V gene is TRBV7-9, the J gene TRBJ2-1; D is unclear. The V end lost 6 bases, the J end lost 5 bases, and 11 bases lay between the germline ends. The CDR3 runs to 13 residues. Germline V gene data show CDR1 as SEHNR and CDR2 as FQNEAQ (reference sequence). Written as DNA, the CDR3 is TGTGCCAGCAGTTCCGAAGGCCACAATGAGCAGTTCTTC. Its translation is CASSSEGHNEQFF.

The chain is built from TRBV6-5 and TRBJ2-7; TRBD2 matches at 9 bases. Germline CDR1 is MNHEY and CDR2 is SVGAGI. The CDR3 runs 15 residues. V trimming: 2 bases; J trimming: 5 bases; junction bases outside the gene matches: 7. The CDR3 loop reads CASSYVLAGSDEQYF. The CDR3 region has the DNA TGTGCCAGCAGTTACGTCCTAGCGGGATCTGACGAGCAGTACTTC.

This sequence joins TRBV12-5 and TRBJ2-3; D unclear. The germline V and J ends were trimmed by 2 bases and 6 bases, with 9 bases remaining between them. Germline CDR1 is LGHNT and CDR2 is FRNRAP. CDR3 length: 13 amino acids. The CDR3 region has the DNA TGTGCTAGTGGTTTGTCGCGGTGGGATACGCAGTATTTT. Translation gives CASGLSRWDTQYF.

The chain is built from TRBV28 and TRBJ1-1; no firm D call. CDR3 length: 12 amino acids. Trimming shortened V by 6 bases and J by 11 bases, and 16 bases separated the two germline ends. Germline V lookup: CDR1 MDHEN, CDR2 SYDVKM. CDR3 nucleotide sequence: TGTGCCAGCAGCCTAACCTCCGTCTTGGCTTTCTTT. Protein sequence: CASSLTSVLAFF.

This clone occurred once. The CDR3: CASSEQPFSYNEQFF. CDR3 sequence (DNA): TGTGCCAGCAGTGAGCAACCCTTCTCCTACAATGAGCAGTTCTTC. This chain connects TRBV27 to TRBJ2-1; D not resolved. This CDR3 has 15 amino acids. The germline V gene encodes CDR1 MNHEY and CDR2 SMNVEV (reference sequence). The V end lost 5 bases, the J end lost 0 bases, and 11 bases lay between the germline ends.

Here the CDR3 reads CASSQDASYNEQFF. CDR3 nucleotide sequence: TGCGCCAGCAGCCAAGATGCCTCTTACAATGAGCAGTTCTTC. The V and J genes are TRBV4-3 and TRBJ2-1; D is uncertain. V was shortened by 0 bases and J by 4 bases, with 7 bases between the two germline ends. Germline V gene data show CDR1 as LGHNA and CDR2 as YSLEER. CDR3 length equals 14 residues.

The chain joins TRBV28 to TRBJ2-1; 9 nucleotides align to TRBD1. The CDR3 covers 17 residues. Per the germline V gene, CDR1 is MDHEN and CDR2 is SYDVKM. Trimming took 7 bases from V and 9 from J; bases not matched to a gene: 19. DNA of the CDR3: TGTGCCAGCAACACCCAATTCGGGACAGGGTTAGAGGGTGAGCAGTTCTTC. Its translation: CASNTQFGTGLEGEQFF. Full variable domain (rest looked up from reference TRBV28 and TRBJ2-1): DVKVTQSSRYLVKRTGEKVFLECVQDMDHENMFWYRQDPGLGLRLIYFSYDVKMKEKGDIPEGYSVSREKKERFSLILESASTNQTSMYLCASNTQFGTGLEGEQFFGPGTRLTVL.

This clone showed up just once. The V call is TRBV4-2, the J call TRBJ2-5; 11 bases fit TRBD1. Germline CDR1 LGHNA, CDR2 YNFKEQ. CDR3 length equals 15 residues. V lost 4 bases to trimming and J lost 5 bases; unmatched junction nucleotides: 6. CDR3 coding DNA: TGTGCCAGCAGCCCCTGGACAGGGGGCCAGGAGACCCAGTACTTC. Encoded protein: CASSPWTGGQETQYF.

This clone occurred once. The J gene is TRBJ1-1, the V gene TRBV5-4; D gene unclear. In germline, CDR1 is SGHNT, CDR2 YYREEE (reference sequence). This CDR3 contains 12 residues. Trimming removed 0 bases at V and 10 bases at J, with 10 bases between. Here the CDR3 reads CASSLGSVGAFF. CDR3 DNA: TGTGCCAGCAGCTTGGGGTCGGTGGGAGCTTTCTTT.

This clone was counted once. CDR3 protein: CASSPPGGNIQYF. In DNA form, the CDR3 reads TGTGCCAGCAGCCCCCCGGGGGGAAACATTCAGTACTTC. This chain connects TRBV5-6 to TRBJ2-4, with 7 bases aligning to TRBD2. The CDR3 sequence is 13 residues long. V lost 4 bases to trimming and J lost 6 bases; unmatched junction nucleotides: 4. The germline V gene encodes CDR1 SGHDT and CDR2 YYEEEE.

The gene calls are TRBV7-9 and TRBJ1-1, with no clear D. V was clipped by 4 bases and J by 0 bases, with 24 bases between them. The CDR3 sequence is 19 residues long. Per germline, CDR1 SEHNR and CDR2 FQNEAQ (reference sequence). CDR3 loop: CASSSRLGESERMNTEAFF. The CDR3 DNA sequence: TGTGCCAGCAGCTCGCGCCTTGGGGAAAGTGAGCGTATGAACACTGAAGCTTTCTTT.

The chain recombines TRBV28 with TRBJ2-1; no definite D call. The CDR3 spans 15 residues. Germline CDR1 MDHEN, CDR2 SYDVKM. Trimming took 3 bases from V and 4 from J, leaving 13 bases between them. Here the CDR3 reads CASSFLRRLYNEQFF. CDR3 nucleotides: TGTGCCAGCAGTTTTCTGCGTAGACTTTACAATGAGCAGTTCTTC.

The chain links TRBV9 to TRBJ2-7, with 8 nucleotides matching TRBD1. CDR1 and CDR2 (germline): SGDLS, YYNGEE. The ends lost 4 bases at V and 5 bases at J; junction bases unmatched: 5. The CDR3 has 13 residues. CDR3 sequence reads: CASSIRTGNEQYF. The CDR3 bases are TGTGCCAGCAGCATCCGGACAGGGAACGAGCAGTACTTC.

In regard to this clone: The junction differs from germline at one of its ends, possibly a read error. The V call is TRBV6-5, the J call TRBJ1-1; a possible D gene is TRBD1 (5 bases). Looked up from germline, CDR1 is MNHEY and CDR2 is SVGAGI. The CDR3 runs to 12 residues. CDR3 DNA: TGTGCCAGTAGTTACGGGGGGGTCGAAGCTTTCTTT. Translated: CASSYGGVEAFF.

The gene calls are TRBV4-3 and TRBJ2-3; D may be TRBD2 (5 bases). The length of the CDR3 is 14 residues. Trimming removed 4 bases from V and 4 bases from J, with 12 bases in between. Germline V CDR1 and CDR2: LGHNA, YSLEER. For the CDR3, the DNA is TGCGCCAGCAGCCCGTGGGGAGAGGCAGATACGCAGTATTTT. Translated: CASSPWGEADTQYF.

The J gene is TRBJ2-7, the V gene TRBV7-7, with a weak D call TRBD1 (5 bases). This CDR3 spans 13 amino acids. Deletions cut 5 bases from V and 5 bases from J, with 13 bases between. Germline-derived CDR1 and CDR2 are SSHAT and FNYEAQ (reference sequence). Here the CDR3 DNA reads TGTGCCAGCAGCCTACGGACAAACCACGAGCAGTACTTC. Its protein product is CASSLRTNHEQYF.

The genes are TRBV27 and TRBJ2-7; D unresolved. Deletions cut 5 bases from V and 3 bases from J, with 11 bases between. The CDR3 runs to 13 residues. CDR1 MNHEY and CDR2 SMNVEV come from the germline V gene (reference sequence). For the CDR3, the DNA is TGTGCCAGCAGTCTAGAGAGCGACTACGAGCAGTACTTC. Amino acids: CASSLESDYEQYF.

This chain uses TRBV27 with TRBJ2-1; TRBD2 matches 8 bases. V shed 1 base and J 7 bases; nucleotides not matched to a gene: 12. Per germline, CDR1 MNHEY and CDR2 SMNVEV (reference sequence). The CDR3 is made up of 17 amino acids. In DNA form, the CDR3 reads TGTGCCAGCAGTTTATTTGCGGGAGGCCCCTTGGGGAATGAGCAGTTCTTC. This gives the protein CASSLFAGGPLGNEQFF.

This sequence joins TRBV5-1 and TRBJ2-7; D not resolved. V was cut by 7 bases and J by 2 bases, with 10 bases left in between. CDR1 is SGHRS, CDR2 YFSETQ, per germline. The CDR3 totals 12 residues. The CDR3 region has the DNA TGCGCCAGCTGGGATCAACCCTACGAGCAGTACTTC. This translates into CASWDQPYEQYF.

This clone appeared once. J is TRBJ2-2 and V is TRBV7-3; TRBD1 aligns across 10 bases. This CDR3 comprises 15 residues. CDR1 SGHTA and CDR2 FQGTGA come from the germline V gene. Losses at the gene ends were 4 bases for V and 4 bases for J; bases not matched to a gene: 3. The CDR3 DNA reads TGTGCCAGCAGCTGGACAGGGGGTTCCACCGGGGAGCTGTTTTTT. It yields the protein CASSWTGGSTGELFF.

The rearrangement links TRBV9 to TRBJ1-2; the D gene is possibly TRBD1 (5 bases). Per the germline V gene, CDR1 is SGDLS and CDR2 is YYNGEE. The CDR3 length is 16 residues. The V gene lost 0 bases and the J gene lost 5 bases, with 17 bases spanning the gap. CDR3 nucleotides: TGTGCCAGCAGCGTAGGGAATCCGGGACCCATTTATGGCTACACCTTC. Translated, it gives CASSVGNPGPIYGYTF.

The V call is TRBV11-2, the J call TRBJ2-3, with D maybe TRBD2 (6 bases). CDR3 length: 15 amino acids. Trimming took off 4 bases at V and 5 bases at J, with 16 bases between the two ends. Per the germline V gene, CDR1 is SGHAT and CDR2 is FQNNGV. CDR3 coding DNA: TGTGCCAGCAGCTCTTTAGCGGAGCATTTAGATACGCAGTATTTT. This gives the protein CASSSLAEHLDTQYF.

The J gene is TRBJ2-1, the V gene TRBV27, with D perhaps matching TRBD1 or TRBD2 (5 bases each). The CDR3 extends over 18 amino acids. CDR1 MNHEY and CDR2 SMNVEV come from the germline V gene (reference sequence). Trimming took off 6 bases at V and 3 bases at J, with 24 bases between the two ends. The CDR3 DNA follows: TGTGCCAGCAGCCCGGCGGGTGAGGGGATCTTTGACTACAATGAGCAGTTCTTC. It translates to CASSPAGEGIFDYNEQFF.

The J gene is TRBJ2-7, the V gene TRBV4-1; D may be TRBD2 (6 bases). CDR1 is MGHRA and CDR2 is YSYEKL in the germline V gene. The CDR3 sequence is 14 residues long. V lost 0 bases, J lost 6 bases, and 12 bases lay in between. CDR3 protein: CASSQDQRVTEQYF. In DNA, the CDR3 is TGCGCCAGCAGCCAAGATCAGCGGGTGACCGAGCAGTACTTC.

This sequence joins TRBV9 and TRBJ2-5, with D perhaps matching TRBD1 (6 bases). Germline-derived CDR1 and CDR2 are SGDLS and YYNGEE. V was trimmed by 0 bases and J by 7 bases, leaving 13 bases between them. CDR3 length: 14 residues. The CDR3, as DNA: TGTGCCAGCAGCGTAGTTGGTGGGGGCGGGACCCAGTACTTC. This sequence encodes CASSVVGGGGTQYF.

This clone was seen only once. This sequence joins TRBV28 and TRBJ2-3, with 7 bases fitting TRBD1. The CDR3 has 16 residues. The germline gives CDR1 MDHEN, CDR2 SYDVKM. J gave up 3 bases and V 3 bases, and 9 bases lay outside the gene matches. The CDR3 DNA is TGTGCCAGCAGTTTCAACGGACAGGTACTTACAGATACGCAGTATTTT. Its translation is CASSFNGQVLTDTQYF.

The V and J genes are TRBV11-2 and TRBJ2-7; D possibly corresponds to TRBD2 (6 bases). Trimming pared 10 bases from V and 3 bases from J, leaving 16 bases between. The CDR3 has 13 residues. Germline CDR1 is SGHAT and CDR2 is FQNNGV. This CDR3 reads CATDSGGFYEQYF. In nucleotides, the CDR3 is TGTGCCACCGATTCCGGGGGATTCTACGAGCAGTACTTC. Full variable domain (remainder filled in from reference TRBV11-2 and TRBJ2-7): EAGVAQSPRYKIIEKRQSVAFWCNPISGHATLYWYQQILGQGPKLLIQFQNNGVVDDSQLPKDRFSAERLKGVDSTLKIQPAKLEDSAVYLCATDSGGFYEQYFGPGTRLTVT.